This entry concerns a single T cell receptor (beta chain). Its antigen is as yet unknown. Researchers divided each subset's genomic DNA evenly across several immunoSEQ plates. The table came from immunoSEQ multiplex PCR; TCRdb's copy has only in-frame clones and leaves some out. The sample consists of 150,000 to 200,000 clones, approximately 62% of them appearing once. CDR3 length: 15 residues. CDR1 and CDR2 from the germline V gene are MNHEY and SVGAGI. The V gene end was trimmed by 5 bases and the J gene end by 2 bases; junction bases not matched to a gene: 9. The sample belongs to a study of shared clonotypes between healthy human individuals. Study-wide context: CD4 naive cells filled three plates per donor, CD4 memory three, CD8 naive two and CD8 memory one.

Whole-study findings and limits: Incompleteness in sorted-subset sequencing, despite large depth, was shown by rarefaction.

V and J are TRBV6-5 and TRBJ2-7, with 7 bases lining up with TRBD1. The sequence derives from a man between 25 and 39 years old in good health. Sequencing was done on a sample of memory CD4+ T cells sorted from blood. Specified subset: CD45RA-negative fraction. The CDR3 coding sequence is TGTGCCAGCAGTCCAGCTCCCGGACAGGCCTACGAGCAGTACTTC. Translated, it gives CASSPAPGQAYEQYF.